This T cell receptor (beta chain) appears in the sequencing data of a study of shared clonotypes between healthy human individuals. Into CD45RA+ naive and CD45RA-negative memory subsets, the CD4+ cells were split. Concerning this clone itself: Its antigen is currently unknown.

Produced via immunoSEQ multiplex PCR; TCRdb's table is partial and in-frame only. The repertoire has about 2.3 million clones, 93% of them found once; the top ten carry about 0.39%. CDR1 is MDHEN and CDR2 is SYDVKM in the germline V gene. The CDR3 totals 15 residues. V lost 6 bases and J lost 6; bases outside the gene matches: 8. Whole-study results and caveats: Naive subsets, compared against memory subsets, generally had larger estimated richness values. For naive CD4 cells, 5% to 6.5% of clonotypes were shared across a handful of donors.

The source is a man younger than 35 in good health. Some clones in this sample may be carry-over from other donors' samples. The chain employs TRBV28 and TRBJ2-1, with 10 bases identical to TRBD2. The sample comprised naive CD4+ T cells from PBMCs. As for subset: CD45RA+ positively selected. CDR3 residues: CASSASSGSGNEQFF. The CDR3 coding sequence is TGTGCCAGCAGCGCGTCTAGCGGGAGCGGCAATGAGCAGTTCTTC.